This is a list of T cell receptor beta chains from one sample in a study of cytomegalovirus exposure and HLA in healthy donors. Sequenced by immunoSEQ multiplex PCR; TCRdb stores in-frame clones only, minus some. The sample yields roughly 240,000 clones, 82% seen once. The sample was PBMCs. The receptors shown here come from a woman aged 40 to 49 in good health and CMV-seropositive. CDR3s include the opening cysteine and the closing phenylalanine or tryptophan. The order of the fields is J gene, clone size, D gene, V gene, CDR3 DNA, CDR3 protein. A D gene is named only where the DNA matches it firmly. Some rows mark clone size as missing; the rest say once, few, many or name a class of expanded clone.

TRBJ2-5	NA	TRBD2	TRBV19	TGTGCCAGTAGTATTACGGGAACTAGCGGGGGGCTCCAAGAGACCCAGTACTTC	CASSITGTSGGLQETQYF
TRBJ2-1	NA	TRBD2	TRBV2	TGTGCCAGCAGTGAAGGGGGCGGGAGGAAGTTCTTC	CASSEGGGRKFF
TRBJ2-4	few	NA	TRBV4-3	TGCGCCAGCAGCCAAAATCCTACAGGTTCCCTAGCCAAAAACATTCAGTACTTC	CASSQNPTGSLAKNIQYF
TRBJ2-2	NA	NA	TRBV18	TGTGCCAGCTCACAACTTACAGGTCAGAACACCGGGGAGCTGTTTTTT	CASSQLTGQNTGELFF
TRBJ2-7	NA	TRBD1	TRBV6-6	TGTGCCAGCAGTCCGGGACAGGGGGAAACCTACGAGCAGTACTTC	CASSPGQGETYEQYF
TRBJ1-3	NA	NA	TRBV6-5	TGTGCCAGCAGCCGTGACAGGACTGGAAACACCATATATTTT	CASSRDRTGNTIYF
TRBJ1-5	NA	NA	TRBV30	TGTGCCTGGAGTGTAAGGCGGAATCAGCCCCAGCATTTT	CAWSVRRNQPQHF
TRBJ1-4	NA	TRBD1	TRBV7-9	TGTGCCAGCAGCTTACGAGGGACAGCTAATGAAAAACTGTTTTTT	CASSLRGTANEKLFF
TRBJ1-2	NA	NA	TRBV27	TGTGCCAGCGGCAGGTACACCACTAACTATGGCTACACCTTC	CASGRYTTNYGYTF
TRBJ2-2	NA	NA	TRBV30	TGTGCCTGGAGTGTAACTACAGGTCGGAAGGCGAACACCGGGGAGCTGTTTTTT	CAWSVTTGRKANTGELFF
TRBJ1-5	NA	TRBD1	TRBV6-5	TGTGCCAGCAGTTCGGACAGGAACAATCAGCCCCAGCATTTT	CASSSDRNNQPQHF
TRBJ1-5	NA	TRBD1	TRBV28	TGTGCCAGCAGACTACCGGCAGGGGGATGGAATCAGCCCCAGCATTTT	CASRLPAGGWNQPQHF
TRBJ1-2	NA	NA	TRBV7-8	TGTGCCAGCAGCTTAGTAAAGCCTATGGGAGGTGGTGGCTACACCTTC	CASSLVKPMGGGGYTF
TRBJ2-1	NA	NA	TRBV7-2	TGTGCCAGCAGCTTAGCTATCGGGAGCTCCTACAATGAGCAGTTCTTC	CASSLAIGSSYNEQFF
TRBJ1-2	NA	NA	TRBV19	TGTGCCAGTAGTATAGGAGGGTGGTATGGCTACACCTTC	CASSIGGWYGYTF
TRBJ2-1	NA	TRBD2	TRBV7-2	TGTGCCAGCAGCTTAGGAGCGGGGGCCTACAATGAGCAGTTCTTC	CASSLGAGAYNEQFF
TRBJ2-3	NA	NA	TRBV9	TGTGCCAGCAGCGAGGGGATGAGGAGCACAGATACGCAGTATTTT	CASSEGMRSTDTQYF
TRBJ1-2	NA	NA	TRBV7-9	TGTTCCAGCAGCTTCCTAGCTCTAAGAAACTATGGCTACACCTTC	CSSSFLALRNYGYTF
TRBJ1-1	NA	NA	TRBV7-6	TGTGCCAGCAGCTTAGGAGCTACGAGCACTGAAGCTTTCTTT	CASSLGATSTEAFF
TRBJ1-1	NA	TRBD1	TRBV10-3	TGTGCCATTCAAACCGGGACAGGAGTAGGGGACACTGAAGCTTTCTTT	CAIQTGTGVGDTEAFF
TRBJ1-2	NA	TRBD1	TRBV30	TGTGCCTGGAGTGGGGACAGGGATGTTGTCGAGGGCTACACCTTC	CAWSGDRDVVEGYTF
TRBJ1-3	NA	NA	TRBV15	TGTGCCACCAGCAGAGATTGGCGGCAGACCTCTGGAAACACCATATATTTT	CATSRDWRQTSGNTIYF
TRBJ2-7	NA	NA	TRBV4-3	TGCGCCAGCAGCCAAGTTATCGGGAACGAGCAGTACTTC	CASSQVIGNEQYF
TRBJ1-2	NA	NA	TRBV5-6	TGTGCCAGCAGCTTTGGGTACGGGGAGCACACCTTC	CASSFGYGEHTF
TRBJ2-5	NA	NA	TRBV7-7	TGTGCCAGCAGCCAGGACAGTGAAGAGACCCAGTACTTC	CASSQDSEETQYF
TRBJ2-3	once	TRBD2	TRBV4-2	TGTGCCAGCAGCCGAGGCTATAGCGGGGGGGCGATGAAATTCACAGATACGCAGTATTTT	CASSRGYSGGAMKFTDTQYF
TRBJ2-2	once	NA	TRBV28	TGTGCCAGCAGTTTAGGGACTGTATCGGCCGGGGAGCTGTTTTTT	CASSLGTVSAGELFF
TRBJ2-5	few	NA	TRBV5-8	TGTGCCAGCAGCGGGATTAACAGGGTTGAGACCCAGTACTTC	CASSGINRVETQYF
TRBJ2-7	NA	TRBD1	TRBV18	TGTGCCAGCTCACTGGGACAGGGCTACGAGCAGTACTTC	CASSLGQGYEQYF
TRBJ2-2	few	TRBD1	TRBV19	TGTGCCAGCAGGACAGGGCCAGTCACCGGGGAGCTGTTTTTT	CASRTGPVTGELFF
TRBJ1-5	NA	NA	TRBV7-9	TGTGCCAGCAGCGTAGGCTCCGGGATGGAGTTTTTT	CASSVGSGMEFF
TRBJ2-7	NA	NA	TRBV6-5	TGTGCCAGCAGTGAACGGGAGCAGTACTTC	CASSEREQYF
TRBJ2-3	NA	TRBD2	TRBV7-2	TGTGCCAGCAGCTTAAGCGGGGGAATTAGCACAGATACGCAGTATTTT	CASSLSGGISTDTQYF
TRBJ2-2	NA	NA	TRBV30	TGTGCCTGGAGGAGTTACGGGGAGCTGTTTTTT	CAWRSYGELFF
TRBJ1-1	few	NA	TRBV15	TGTGCCACCAGCAGAGATCAGATCTACACTGAAGCTTTCTTT	CATSRDQIYTEAFF
TRBJ2-4	NA	NA	TRBV4-2	TGTGCCAGCAGCCAAGATTGGCGGGATTTAGCCAAAAACATTCAGTACTTC	CASSQDWRDLAKNIQYF
TRBJ1-5	NA	TRBD1	TRBV7-9	TGTGCCAGCAGCTTAGCGGAAGGGGGCTGGCCCCAGCATTTT	CASSLAEGGWPQHF
TRBJ2-1	NA	TRBD2	TRBV11-3	TGTGCCAGCAGCCCAGGAGGGAGTAGCGGGGGATCAAGCTCCTACAATGAGCAGTTCTTC	CASSPGGSSGGSSSYNEQFF
TRBJ1-1	few	NA	TRBV19	TGTGCCAGTCAGGGGCAGGGGAACACTGAAGCTTTCTTT	CASQGQGNTEAFF
TRBJ2-1	once	NA	TRBV7-2	TGTGCCAGCAGCGCCGCACTAAGTCCCCTCTTAAGCTCCTACAATGAGCAGTTCTTC	CASSAALSPLLSSYNEQFF
TRBJ2-1	NA	TRBD2	TRBV5-1	TGCGCCAGCATTTTTGGACTAGCGGGTCCCAATGAGCAGTTCTTC	CASIFGLAGPNEQFF
TRBJ1-1	once	NA	TRBV29-1	TGCAGCGTTGGATATGGGGGGGCAGGTGAAGCTTTCTTT	CSVGYGGAGEAFF